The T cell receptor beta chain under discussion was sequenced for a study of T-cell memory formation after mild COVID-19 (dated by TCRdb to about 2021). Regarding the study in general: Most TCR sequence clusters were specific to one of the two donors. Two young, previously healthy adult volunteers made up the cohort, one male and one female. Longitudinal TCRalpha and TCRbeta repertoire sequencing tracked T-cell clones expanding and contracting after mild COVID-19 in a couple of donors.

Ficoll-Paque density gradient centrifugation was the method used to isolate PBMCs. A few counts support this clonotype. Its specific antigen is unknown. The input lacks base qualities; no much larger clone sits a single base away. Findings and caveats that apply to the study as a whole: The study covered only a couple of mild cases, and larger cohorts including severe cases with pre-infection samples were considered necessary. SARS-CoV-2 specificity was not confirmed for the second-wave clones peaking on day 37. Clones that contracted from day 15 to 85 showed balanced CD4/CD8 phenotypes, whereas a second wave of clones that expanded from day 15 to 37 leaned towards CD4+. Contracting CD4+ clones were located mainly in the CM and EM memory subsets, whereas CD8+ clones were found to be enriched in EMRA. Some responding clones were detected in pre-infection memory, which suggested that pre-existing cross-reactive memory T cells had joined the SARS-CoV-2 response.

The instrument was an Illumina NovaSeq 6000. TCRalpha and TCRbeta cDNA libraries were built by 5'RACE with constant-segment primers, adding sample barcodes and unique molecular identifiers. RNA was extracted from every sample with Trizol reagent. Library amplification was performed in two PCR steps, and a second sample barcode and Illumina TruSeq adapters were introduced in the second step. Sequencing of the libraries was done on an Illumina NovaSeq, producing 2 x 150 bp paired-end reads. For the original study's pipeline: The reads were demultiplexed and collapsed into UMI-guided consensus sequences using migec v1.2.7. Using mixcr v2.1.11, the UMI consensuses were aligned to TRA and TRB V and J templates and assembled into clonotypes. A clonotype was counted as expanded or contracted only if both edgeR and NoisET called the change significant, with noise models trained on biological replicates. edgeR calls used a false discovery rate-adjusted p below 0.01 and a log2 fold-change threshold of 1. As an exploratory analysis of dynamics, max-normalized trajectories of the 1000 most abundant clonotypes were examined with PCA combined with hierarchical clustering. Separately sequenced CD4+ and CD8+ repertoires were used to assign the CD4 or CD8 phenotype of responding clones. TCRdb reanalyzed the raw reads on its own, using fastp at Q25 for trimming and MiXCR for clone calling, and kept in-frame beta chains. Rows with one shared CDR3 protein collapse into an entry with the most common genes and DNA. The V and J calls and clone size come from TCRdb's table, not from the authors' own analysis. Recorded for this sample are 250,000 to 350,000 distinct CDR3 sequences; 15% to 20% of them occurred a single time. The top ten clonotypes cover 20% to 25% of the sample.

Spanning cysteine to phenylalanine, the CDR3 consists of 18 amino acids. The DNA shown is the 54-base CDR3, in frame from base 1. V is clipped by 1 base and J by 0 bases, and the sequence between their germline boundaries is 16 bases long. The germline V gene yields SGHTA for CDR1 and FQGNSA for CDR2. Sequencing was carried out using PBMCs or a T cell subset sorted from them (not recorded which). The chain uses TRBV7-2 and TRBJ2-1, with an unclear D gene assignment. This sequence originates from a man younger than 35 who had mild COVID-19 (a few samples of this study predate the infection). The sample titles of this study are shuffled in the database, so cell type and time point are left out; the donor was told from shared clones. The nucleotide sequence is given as TGTGCCAGCAGCTTAGAGAAAACGCGCGCCCTCTCCTACAATGAGCAGTTCTTC. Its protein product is CASSLEKTRALSYNEQFF.